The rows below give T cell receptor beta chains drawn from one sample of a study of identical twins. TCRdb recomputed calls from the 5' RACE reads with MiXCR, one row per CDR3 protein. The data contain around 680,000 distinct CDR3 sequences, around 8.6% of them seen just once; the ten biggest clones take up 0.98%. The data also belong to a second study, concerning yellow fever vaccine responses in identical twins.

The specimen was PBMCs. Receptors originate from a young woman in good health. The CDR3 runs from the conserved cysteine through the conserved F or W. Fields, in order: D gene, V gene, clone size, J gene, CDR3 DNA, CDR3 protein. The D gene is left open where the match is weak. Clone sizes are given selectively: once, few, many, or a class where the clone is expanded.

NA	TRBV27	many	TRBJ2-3	TGTGCCAGCAGTTTATTTCTTGCAGATACGCAGTATTTT	CASSLFLADTQYF
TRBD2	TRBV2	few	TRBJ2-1	TGTGCCAGCGTGACTAGCGGGAGAAACAATGAGCAGTTCTTC	CASVTSGRNNEQFF
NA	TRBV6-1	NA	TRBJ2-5	TGTGCCAGCCCACCCTCGGCGAGGGAGGAGACCCAGTACTTC	CASPPSAREETQYF
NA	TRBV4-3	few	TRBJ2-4	TGCGCCAGCAGCCAAGTCCTCGGGACTCTAGCCAAAAACATTCAGTACTTC	CASSQVLGTLAKNIQYF
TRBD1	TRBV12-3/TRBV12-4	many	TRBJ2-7	TGTGCCAGCAGTTTAGGGGACAGTCGCTACGAGCAGTACTTC	CASSLGDSRYEQYF
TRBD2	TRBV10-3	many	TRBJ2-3	TGTGCCATCAGTGAGGCTAGCGGGAGGACAGATACGCAGTATTTT	CAISEASGRTDTQYF
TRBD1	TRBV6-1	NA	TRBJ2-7	TGTGCCAGCAGTGCTCCCGGGACAGGGATCTACGAGCAGTACTTC	CASSAPGTGIYEQYF
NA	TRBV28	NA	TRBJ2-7	TGTGCCAGCAGACCACGAGGGAGCCGGGAGTACTTC	CASRPRGSREYF
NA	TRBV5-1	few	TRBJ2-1	TGCGCCAGCAGCAGGGGGGGGGCCGACTACAATGAGCAGTTCTTC	CASSRGGADYNEQFF
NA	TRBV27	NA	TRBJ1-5	TGTGCCAGCTCTTGGGAGATCAATCAGCCCCAGCATTTT	CASSWEINQPQHF
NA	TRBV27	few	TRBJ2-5	TGTGCCAGCAGTTTAAGGGGTTTTGGGACCCAGTACTTC	CASSLRGFGTQYF
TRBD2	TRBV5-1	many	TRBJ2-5	TGCGCCAGCAGCCTCGGAAGCGGGAAGACCCAGTACTTC	CASSLGSGKTQYF
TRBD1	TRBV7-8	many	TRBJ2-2	TGTGCCAGCAGCCGTTTGGACAGGGTGAACACCGGGGAGCTGTTTTTT	CASSRLDRVNTGELFF
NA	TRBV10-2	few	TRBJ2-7	TGCGCCAGCAGTGAGTCTTCGACAGCTAGCTCCTACGAGCAGTACTTC	CASSESSTASSYEQYF
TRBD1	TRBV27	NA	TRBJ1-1	TGTGCCAGCAGTAGACAGGGGGCTTTCACTGAAGCTTTCTTT	CASSRQGAFTEAFF
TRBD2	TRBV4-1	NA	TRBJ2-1	TGCGCCAGCAGCCAGAGCGGGGGGGCCGGGAATGAGCAGTTCTTC	CASSQSGGAGNEQFF
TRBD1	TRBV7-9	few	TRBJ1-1	TGTGCCAGCAGCCCCGGCGGGACAGGGATGAACACTGAAGCTTTCTTT	CASSPGGTGMNTEAFF
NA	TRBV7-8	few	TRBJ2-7	TGTGCCAGCAGCCCCGGGGGCAGTCCGTACTTC	CASSPGGSPYF
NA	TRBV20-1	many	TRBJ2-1	TGCAGTGCTAGTTCCAATGAGCAGTTCTTC	CSASSNEQFF
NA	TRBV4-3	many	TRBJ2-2	TGCGCCAGCAGCCAAGATCTGCGGACAACCGGGGAGCTGTTTTTT	CASSQDLRTTGELFF
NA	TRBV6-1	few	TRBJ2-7	TGTGCCAGCAGTCCTACTGGGACTCACGAGCAGTACTTC	CASSPTGTHEQYF
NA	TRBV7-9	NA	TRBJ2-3	TGTGCCAGCAGCTTAGTGTGGAACACAGATACGCAGTATTTT	CASSLVWNTDTQYF
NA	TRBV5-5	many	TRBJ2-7	TGTGCCAGCAGCTTGGCTCCGACTGAGACCTACGAGCAGTACTTC	CASSLAPTETYEQYF
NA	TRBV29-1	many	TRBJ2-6	TGCAGCGTTGACGTTTTTCGGGAAGCCTCTGGGGCCAACGTCCTGACTTTC	CSVDVFREASGANVLTF
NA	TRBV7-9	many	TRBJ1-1	TGTGCCAGCAGCTTAGACCCGAACACTGAAGCTTTCTTT	CASSLDPNTEAFF
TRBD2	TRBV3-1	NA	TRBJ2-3	TGTGCCAGCAGCCAAGTCCCGGGACTAGCGGGAGTCGCCACAGATACGCAGTATTTT	CASSQVPGLAGVATDTQYF
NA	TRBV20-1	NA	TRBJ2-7	TGCAGTGCTAGCAACAGGGTGAGCTCCTACGAGCAGTACTTC	CSASNRVSSYEQYF
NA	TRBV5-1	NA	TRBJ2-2	TGCGCCAGCAGCTTGGTGTGGGGGGCGACCACCGGGGAGCTGTTTTTT	CASSLVWGATTGELFF
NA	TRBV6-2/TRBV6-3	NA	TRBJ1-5	TGTGCCAGCAGTTTGGTCAACAGGGTGAGGGAGCCCCAGCATTTT	CASSLVNRVREPQHF
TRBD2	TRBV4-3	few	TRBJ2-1	TGCGCCAGCAGCCAAGTGGGGACTAGCGTCAACAATGAGCAGTTCTTC	CASSQVGTSVNNEQFF
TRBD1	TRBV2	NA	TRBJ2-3	TGTGCCAGCAGTGGGAGACAGGGGTCGACAGATACGCAGTATTTT	CASSGRQGSTDTQYF
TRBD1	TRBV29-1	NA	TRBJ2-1	TGCAGCGCTGAAGGGACAGTAACCTACAATGAGCAGTTCTTC	CSAEGTVTYNEQFF